The 18 T cell receptor beta chains below were found in one sample sequenced in a study of CD8 T cells in Susac syndrome. With random hexamers, roughly 0.45 to 1 ug RNA was reverse transcribed. One entry per CDR3 protein results from TCRdb running MiXCR on the immunoSEQ multiplex PCR reads. The sample contains around 230,000 distinct CDR3 sequences, 95% of which appear only once. Sequencing input: CD4+ T cells from PBMCs. Receptor source: a human donor with multiple sclerosis.

The J gene is TRBJ2-6, the V gene TRBV4-1; the D gene is possibly TRBD2 (5 bases). Germline-derived CDR1 and CDR2 are MGHRA and YSYEKL. This CDR3 comprises 15 residues. V was clipped by 3 bases and J by 4 bases, with 10 bases between them. CDR3 in amino acids: CASSQLGVGANVLTF. The CDR3 nucleotides are TGCGCCAGCAGCCAGCTGGGAGTGGGGGCCAACGTCCTGACTTTC.

This chain's CDR3 is CSASSSGFSYEQYF. The CDR3 DNA reads TGCAGCGCCTCTTCTAGCGGGTTCTCCTACGAGCAGTACTTC. The genes are TRBV29-1 and TRBJ2-7; 8 bases are a match to TRBD2. The V and J ends lost 7 bases and 0 bases, in that order; junction bases with no gene match: 8. Germline V gene sequence: CDR1 SQVTM, CDR2 ANQGSEA. The CDR3 totals 14 residues.

The sample holds one count of this clonotype. The chain has TRBV28 and TRBJ2-5; D is unclear. The CDR3 sequence is 12 residues long. The germline gives CDR1 MDHEN, CDR2 SYDVKM. Between the trimmed V and J ends, which lost 7 bases and 5 bases, there was a span of 11 bases. CDR3: CASTAGTETQYF. CDR3 in DNA: TGTGCCAGCACCGCCGGAACGGAGACCCAGTACTTC. Looking up the rest from reference TRBV28 and TRBJ2-5 gives the full variable domain: DVKVTQSSRYLVKRTGEKVFLECVQDMDHENMFWYRQDPGLGLRLIYFSYDVKMKEKGDIPEGYSVSREKKERFSLILESASTNQTSMYLCASTAGTETQYFGPGTRLLVL.

The chain recombines TRBV20-1 with TRBJ2-3; D is perhaps TRBD1 or TRBD2 (5 bases each). The CDR3 consists of 14 residues. V was trimmed by 2 bases and J by 0 bases, leaving 9 bases between them. The germline V gene encodes CDR1 DFQATT and CDR2 SNEGSKA (reference sequence). The CDR3 here is CSARMGPSTDTQYF. DNA for the CDR3: TGCAGTGCTAGAATGGGACCTAGCACAGATACGCAGTATTTT.

The chain joins TRBV19 to TRBJ1-5; D gene uncertain. This CDR3 spans 14 amino acids. V was trimmed by 8 bases and J by 7 bases, leaving 18 bases between them. The germline gives CDR1 LNHDA, CDR2 SQIVND (reference sequence). DNA for the CDR3: TGTGCCAGTCACTTCCGGGTCCCAGGACAGCCCCAGCATTTT. Residues: CASHFRVPGQPQHF.

This chain connects TRBV20-1 to TRBJ2-5, with 10 bases that match TRBD2. The CDR3 is made up of 13 amino acids. Per germline, CDR1 DFQATT and CDR2 SNEGSKA (reference sequence). J lost 4 bases, V lost 6 bases, and 5 bases had no gene match. The DNA for the CDR3 is TGCAGTGCCCTGAGCGGGAGGGCAGAGACCCAGTACTTC. Its translation: CSALSGRAETQYF.

This chain uses TRBV18 with TRBJ1-6; 7 nucleotides match TRBD1. Germline CDR1 is KGHSH and CDR2 is LQKENI. CDR3 length: 16 amino acids. V dropped 3 bases and J dropped 5; count of bases not matched to a gene: 7. DNA for the CDR3: TGTGCCAGCTCACCTCTGGAGGGGGCCGATAATTCACCCCTCCACTTT. Amino acids: CASSPLEGADNSPLHF.

This sequence joins TRBV5-1 and TRBJ1-1; the D gene is possibly TRBD1 (6 bases). CDR1 SGHRS and CDR2 YFSETQ come from the germline V gene. The germline V and J ends were trimmed by 4 bases and 3 bases, with 10 bases remaining between them. The CDR3 consists of 13 residues. CDR3 region: CASSLTGYTEAFF. The CDR3 DNA sequence: TGCGCCAGCAGCCTCACAGGGTACACTGAAGCTTTCTTT.

V is TRBV12-3 or TRBV12-4 and J is TRBJ2-5; D remains unclear. The CDR3 totals 12 residues. Between the trimmed V and J ends, which lost 2 bases and 8 bases, there was a span of 9 bases. This CDR3 is CASSLFWGTQYF. The CDR3 DNA sequence: TGTGCCAGCAGTTTATTCTGGGGTACCCAGTACTTC.

The J gene is TRBJ2-5, the V gene TRBV18; no reliable D call. Trimming removed 2 bases at V and 3 bases at J, with 7 bases between. The CDR3 contains 13 residues. The germline V gene has CDR1 KGHSH and CDR2 LQKENI. The CDR3 region is CASSPVSEETQYF. In nucleotides, the CDR3 is TGTGCCAGCTCACCAGTGAGTGAAGAGACCCAGTACTTC.

This chain uses TRBV9 with TRBJ2-5, with 7 bases fitting TRBD2. The germline V gene encodes CDR1 SGDLS and CDR2 YYNGEE. The CDR3 consists of 16 residues. J was trimmed by 1 base and V by 4 bases; bases with no gene match: 10. The CDR3 region is CASSKLVAGGQETQYF. The CDR3 nucleotides are TGTGCCAGCAGCAAGCTAGTAGCGGGCGGCCAAGAGACCCAGTACTTC.

The gene calls are TRBV20-1 and TRBJ1-2; TRBD1 agrees at 7 bases. The CDR3 runs to 16 residues. Germline assignment: CDR1 DFQATT and CDR2 SNEGSKA (reference sequence). With 0 bases clipped from V and 4 bases from J, the junction kept 11 bases outside the gene matches. The DNA for the CDR3 is TGCAGTGCTAGAGAGAGAGCAGGGGGTCCTGGCTATGGCTACACCTTC. Translating gives CSARERAGGPGYGYTF.

This sequence joins TRBV30 and TRBJ2-1; 7 bases line up with TRBD1. J lost 11 bases, V lost 3 bases, and 16 bases had no gene match. Germline lookup yields CDR1 GTSNPN and CDR2 SVGIG (reference sequence). The CDR3 runs 15 residues. The DNA for the CDR3 is TGTGCCTGGAGGGCAGGGGACAGAATATCGCCGCAGCAGTTCTTC. Its translation is CAWRAGDRISPQQFF.

V is TRBV7-8 and J is TRBJ2-1; D unresolved. The CDR3 runs 15 residues. Germline V lookup: CDR1 SGHVS, CDR2 FQNEAQ. Trimming pared 2 bases from V and 6 bases from J, leaving 14 bases between. CDR3 in amino acids: CASSLLVPSPNEQFF. The CDR3 DNA is TGTGCCAGCAGCTTATTGGTCCCTTCCCCCAATGAGCAGTTCTTC.

V is TRBV30 and J is TRBJ1-5; 8 positions match TRBD1. J gave up 2 bases and V 1 base, and 4 bases lay outside the gene matches. The CDR3 contains 15 residues. Germline V lookup: CDR1 GTSNPN, CDR2 SVGIG (reference sequence). The CDR3 DNA follows: TGTGCCTGGAGTGAGATGACAGGGGGCAATCAGCCCCAGCATTTT. It is translated as CAWSEMTGGNQPQHF.

The chain links TRBV29-1 to TRBJ2-7; D call uncertain. This CDR3 comprises 11 residues. Germline CDR1 SQVTM, CDR2 ANQGSEA. V was pared by 4 bases and J by 5 bases, with 9 bases between. CDR3 nucleotides: TGCAGCGTTGCTTTCGAGGACGAGCAGTACTTC. Translated, it gives CSVAFEDEQYF.

In DNA, the CDR3 is TGTGCCACCAGTGATTATCCCCTCACAGATACGCAGTATTTT. Translation gives CATSDYPLTDTQYF. The gene calls are TRBV24-1 and TRBJ2-3; the D is unclear. CDR3 size: 14 residues. Trimming pared 2 bases from V and 2 bases from J, leaving 7 bases between. Germline CDR1 reads KGHDR; CDR2 reads SFDVKD.

This chain links TRBV9 with TRBJ2-1, with D hard to call. Germline CDR1 SGDLS, CDR2 YYNGEE. V was shortened by 0 bases and J by 6 bases, with 10 bases between the two germline ends. The CDR3 consists of 14 residues. The CDR3: CASSVVPSPNEQFF. In DNA, the CDR3 is TGTGCCAGCAGCGTAGTGCCTAGTCCCAATGAGCAGTTCTTC.